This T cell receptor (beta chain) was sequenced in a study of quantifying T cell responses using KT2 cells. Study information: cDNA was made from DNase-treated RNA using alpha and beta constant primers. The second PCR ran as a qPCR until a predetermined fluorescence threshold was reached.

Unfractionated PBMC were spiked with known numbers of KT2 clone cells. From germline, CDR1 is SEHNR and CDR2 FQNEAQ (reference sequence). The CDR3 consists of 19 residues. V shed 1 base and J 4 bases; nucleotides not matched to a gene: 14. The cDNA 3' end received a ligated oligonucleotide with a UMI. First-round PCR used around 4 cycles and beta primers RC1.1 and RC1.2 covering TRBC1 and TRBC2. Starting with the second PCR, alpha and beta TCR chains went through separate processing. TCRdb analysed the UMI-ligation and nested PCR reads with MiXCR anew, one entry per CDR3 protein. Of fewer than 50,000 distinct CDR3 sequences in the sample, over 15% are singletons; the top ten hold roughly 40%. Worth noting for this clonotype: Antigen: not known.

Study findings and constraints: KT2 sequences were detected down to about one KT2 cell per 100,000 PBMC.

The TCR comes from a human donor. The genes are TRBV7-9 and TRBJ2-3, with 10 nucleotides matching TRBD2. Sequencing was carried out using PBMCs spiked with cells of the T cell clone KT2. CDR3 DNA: TGTGCCAGCAGCTTAGATCGCCTACTAGCGGGGTTTTCACCAGATACGCAGTATTTT. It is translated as CASSLDRLLAGFSPDTQYF.